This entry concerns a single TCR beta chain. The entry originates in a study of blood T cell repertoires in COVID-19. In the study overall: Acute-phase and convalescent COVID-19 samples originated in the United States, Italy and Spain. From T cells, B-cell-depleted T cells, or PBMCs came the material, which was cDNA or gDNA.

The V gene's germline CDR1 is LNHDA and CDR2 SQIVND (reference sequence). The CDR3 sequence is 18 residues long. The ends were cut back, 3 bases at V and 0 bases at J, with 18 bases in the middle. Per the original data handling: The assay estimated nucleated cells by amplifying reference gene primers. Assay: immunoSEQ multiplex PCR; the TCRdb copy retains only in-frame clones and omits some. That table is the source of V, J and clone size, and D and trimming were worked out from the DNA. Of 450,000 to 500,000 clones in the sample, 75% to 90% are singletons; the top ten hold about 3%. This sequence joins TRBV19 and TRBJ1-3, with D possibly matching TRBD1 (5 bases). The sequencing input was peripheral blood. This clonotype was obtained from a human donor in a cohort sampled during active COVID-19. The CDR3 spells CASSMVRTGGTSGNTIYF. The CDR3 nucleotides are TGTGCCAGTAGTATGGTTCGTACTGGAGGGACCTCTGGAAACACCATATATTTT.